This T cell receptor (beta chain) was documented in a study of sequential checkpoint blockade in melanoma (dated 2019 in TCRdb). With regard to the full study: In a 1:1 randomization, patients received either first-line nivolumab then ipilimumab (arm A) or ipilimumab then nivolumab (arm B). Maintenance nivolumab was given following each of the two trial sequences. General conclusions and limits of the study: The response-prediction model combining TCR metrics and mutation burden needs validation in larger, independent patient cohorts.

Ends trimmed: V by 4 bases, J by 0 bases; bases unmatched to a gene: 19. For CDR1 and CDR2, the germline V gene lists SGHRS and YFSETQ. Spanning cysteine to phenylalanine, the CDR3 consists of 20 amino acids. The DNA shown is the 60-base CDR3, in frame from base 1. Points on this clone: What this receptor recognizes is not known. Base quality data are lacking; no much larger clone is found one base away.

This specimen's treatment or condition label, interpreted: randomized to nivolumab then ipilimumab (arm A) or the reverse (arm B). Prior DNA-damaging chemotherapy had not been received by any trial patient. A FACS Aria II flow cytometer was used to sort live CD3+CD8+ cells that were negative for CD19 and CD56 from thawed PBMCs. CheckMate 064, a randomized, open-label phase II trial of sequential checkpoint blockade, was the source of the samples, all of which came from patients with melanoma. Peripheral blood mononuclear cells were collected by leukapheresis, purified using Ficoll-Paque, and frozen in human serum containing approximately 9.8% DMSO. Purity of sorted blood CD3+CD8+ cells was verified at >95% immediately after sorting, followed by DNA extraction. TCRbeta CDR3 regions were immunosequenced from genomic DNA with the immunoSEQ Assay. Prior to high-throughput sequencing, genomic DNA was amplified by bias-controlled multiplex PCR. The study's processing was this. To quantify the absolute abundance of each unique TCRbeta CDR3 region, the sequences were collapsed and filtered. Clonality, defined as 1 minus Pielou's evenness, was calculated using only productive rearrangements. Clones with significantly greater frequencies in on-treatment versus baseline samples were identified using a previously published method. What TCRdb holds here is the immuneACCESS table cut down to in-frame rearrangements. Part of the clones is not present; checked against another copy, under half of the missing clones reflect an unresolved V gene, and the others are unexplained. V, J and clone size are taken as reported in that table, and D and trimming were inferred from the DNA itself. This sample is represented by about 21,000 clones; approximately 81% of them were singletons. The ten largest make up 10% of the sample.

The sample was CD8+ T cells sorted from blood (inferred from file names), taken from a patient given nivolumab and ipilimumab in sequence. In this chain, TRBV5-1 is recombined with TRBJ1-1, and TRBD1 aligns with 9 junction nucleotides. This receptor was obtained from a human donor with melanoma. The CDR3 loop reads CASSPARGGQGYNMNTEAFF. The sequenced DNA: TGCGCCAGCAGCCCCGCCCGGGGGGGACAGGGTTACAACATGAACACTGAAGCTTTCTTT. The full variable domain, completed from the reference TRBV5-1 and TRBJ1-1 proteins outside the CDR3, reads KAGVTQTPRYLIKTRGQQVTLSCSPISGHRSVSWYQQTPGQGLQFLFEYFSETQRNKGNFPGRFSGRQFSNSRSEMNVSTLELGDSALYLCASSPARGGQGYNMNTEAFFGQGTRLTVV.